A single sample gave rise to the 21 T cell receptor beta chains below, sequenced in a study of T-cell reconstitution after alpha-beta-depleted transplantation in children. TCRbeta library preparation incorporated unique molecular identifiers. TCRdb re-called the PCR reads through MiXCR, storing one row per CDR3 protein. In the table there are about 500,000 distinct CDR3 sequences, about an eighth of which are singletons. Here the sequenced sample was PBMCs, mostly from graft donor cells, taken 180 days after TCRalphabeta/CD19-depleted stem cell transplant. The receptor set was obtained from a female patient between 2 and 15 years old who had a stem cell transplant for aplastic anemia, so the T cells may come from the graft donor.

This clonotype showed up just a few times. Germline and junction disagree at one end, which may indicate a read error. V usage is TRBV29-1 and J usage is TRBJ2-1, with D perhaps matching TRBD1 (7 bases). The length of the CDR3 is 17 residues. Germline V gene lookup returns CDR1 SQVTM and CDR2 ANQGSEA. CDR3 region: CSVDGGGGTGPDKEQFF. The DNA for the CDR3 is TGCAGCGTTGATGGAGGGGGCGGGACTGGTCCTGACAAGGAGCAGTTCTTC.

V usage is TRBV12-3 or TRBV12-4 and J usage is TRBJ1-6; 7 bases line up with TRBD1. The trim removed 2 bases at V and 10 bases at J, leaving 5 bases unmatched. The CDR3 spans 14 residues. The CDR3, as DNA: TGTGCCAGCAGTTTAAGGGGGCCAGGGTCACCCCTCCACTTT. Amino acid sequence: CASSLRGPGSPLHF.

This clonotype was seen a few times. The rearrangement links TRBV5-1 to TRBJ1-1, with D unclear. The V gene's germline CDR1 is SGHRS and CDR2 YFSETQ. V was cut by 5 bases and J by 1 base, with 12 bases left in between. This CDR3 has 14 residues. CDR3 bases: TGCGCCAGCAGGCATCCTGTTCCGAACACTGAAGCTTTCTTT. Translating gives CASRHPVPNTEAFF.

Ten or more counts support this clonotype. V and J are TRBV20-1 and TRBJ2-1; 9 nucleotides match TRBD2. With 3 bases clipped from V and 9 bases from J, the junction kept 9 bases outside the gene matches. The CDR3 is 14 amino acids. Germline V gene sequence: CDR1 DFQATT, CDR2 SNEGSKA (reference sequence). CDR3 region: CSARGLAGSLEQFF. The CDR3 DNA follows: TGCAGTGCTAGGGGCCTAGCGGGATCCCTTGAGCAGTTCTTC.

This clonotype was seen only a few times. The CDR3 region has the DNA TGTGCCAGCAGCTTCTCTAGCGGGAGTTTGACAGATACGCAGTATTTT. Amino acids: CASSFSSGSLTDTQYF. J is TRBJ2-3 and V is TRBV7-9; TRBD2 matches 10 bases. The germline V gene has CDR1 SEHNR and CDR2 FQNEAQ (reference sequence). Trimming took 3 bases from V and 3 from J; bases not matched to a gene: 6. The CDR3 is 16 residues long.

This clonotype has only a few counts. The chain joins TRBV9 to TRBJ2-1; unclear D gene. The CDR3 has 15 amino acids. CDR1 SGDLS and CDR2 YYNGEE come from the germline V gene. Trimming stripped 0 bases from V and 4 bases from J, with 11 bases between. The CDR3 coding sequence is TGTGCCAGCAGCGTAGACGTAGCAGTGTACAATGAGCAGTTCTTC. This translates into CASSVDVAVYNEQFF.

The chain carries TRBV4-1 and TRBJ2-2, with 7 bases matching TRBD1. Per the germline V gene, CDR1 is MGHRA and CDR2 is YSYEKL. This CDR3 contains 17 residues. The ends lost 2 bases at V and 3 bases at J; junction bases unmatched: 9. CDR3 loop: CASSQPLDRVDTGELFF. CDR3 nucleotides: TGCGCCAGCAGCCAACCATTAGACAGGGTCGACACCGGGGAGCTGTTTTTT.

The CDR3 DNA reads as TGCAGCGGTGGAACCGGGACAGGGTTGTACGAGCAGTACTTC. The encoded protein is CSGGTGTGLYEQYF. This chain links TRBV29-1 with TRBJ2-7, with 9 bases fitting TRBD1. Unmatched junction bases numbered 11, after V lost 7 bases and J lost 4 bases. This CDR3 is 14 amino acids long. Germline V gene sequence: CDR1 SQVTM, CDR2 ANQGSEA.

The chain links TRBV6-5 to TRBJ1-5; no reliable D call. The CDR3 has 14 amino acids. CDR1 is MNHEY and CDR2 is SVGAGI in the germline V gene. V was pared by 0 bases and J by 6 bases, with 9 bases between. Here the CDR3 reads CASSYSLTGQPQHF. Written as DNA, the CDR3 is TGTGCCAGCAGTTACTCCCTGACGGGTCAGCCCCAGCATTTT.

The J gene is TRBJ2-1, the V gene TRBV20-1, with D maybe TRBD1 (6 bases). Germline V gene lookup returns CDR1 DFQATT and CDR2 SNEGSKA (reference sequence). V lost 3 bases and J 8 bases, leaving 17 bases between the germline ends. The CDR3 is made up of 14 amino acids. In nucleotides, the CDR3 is TGCAGTGCTAGCTTGCAGGGGAAGCGCGATGAGCAGTTCTTC. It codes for CSASLQGKRDEQFF.

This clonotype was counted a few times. CDR3 coding DNA: TGTGCCAGCAGCGGCGGGACTAGCGATCTTGATACGCAGTATTTT. Its translation is CASSGGTSDLDTQYF. The V and J genes are TRBV7-2 and TRBJ2-3; 10 positions match TRBD2. Germline CDR1 SGHTA, CDR2 FQGNSA. The CDR3 spans 15 residues. V was pared by 5 bases and J by 6 bases, with 8 bases of the junction left unmatched.

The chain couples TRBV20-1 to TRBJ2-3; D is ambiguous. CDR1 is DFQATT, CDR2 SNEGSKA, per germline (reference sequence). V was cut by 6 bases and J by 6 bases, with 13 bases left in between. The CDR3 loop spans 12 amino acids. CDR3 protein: CSADGTGDTQYF. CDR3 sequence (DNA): TGCAGTGCGGACGGTACGGGTGATACGCAGTATTTT.

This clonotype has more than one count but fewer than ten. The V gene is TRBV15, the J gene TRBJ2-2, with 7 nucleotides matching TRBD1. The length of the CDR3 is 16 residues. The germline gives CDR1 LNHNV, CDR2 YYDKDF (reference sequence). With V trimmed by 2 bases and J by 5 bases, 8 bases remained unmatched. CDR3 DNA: TGTGCCACCAGCAGATCCCAGGGGGTAGGGACCGGGGAGCTGTTTTTT. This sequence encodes CATSRSQGVGTGELFF.

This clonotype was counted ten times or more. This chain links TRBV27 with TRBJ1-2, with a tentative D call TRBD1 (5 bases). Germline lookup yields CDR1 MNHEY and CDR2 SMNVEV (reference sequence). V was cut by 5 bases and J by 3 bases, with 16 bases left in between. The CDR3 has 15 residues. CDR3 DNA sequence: TGTGCCAGCAGTGACCTTGAGGGAGGGGACTATGGCTACACCTTC. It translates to CASSDLEGGDYGYTF.

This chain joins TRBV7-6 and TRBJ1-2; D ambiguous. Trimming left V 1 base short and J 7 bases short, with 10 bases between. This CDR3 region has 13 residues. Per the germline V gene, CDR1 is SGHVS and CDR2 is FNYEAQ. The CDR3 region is CASSLVSLGGYTF. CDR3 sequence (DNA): TGTGCCAGCAGCTTAGTCTCCCTTGGTGGCTACACCTTC.

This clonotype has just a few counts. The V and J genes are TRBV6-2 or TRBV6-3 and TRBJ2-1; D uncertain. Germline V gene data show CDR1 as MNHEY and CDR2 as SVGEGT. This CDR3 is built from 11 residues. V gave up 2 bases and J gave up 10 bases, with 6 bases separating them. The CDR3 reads CASSYAREQFF. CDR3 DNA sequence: TGTGCCAGCAGTTACGCGAGAGAGCAGTTCTTC.

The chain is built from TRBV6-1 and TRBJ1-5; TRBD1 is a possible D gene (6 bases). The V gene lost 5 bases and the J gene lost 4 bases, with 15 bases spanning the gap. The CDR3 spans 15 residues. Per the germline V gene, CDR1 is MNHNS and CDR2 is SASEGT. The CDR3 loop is CASSLRGKTNQPQHF. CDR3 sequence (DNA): TGTGCCAGCAGTCTCAGGGGTAAGACTAATCAGCCCCAGCATTTT.

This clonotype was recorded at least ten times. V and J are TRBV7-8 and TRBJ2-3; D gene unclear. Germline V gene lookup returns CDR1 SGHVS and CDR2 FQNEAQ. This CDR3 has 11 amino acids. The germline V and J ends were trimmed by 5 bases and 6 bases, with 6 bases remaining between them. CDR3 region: CASSDVDTQYF. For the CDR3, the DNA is TGTGCCAGCAGCGACGTCGATACGCAGTATTTT.

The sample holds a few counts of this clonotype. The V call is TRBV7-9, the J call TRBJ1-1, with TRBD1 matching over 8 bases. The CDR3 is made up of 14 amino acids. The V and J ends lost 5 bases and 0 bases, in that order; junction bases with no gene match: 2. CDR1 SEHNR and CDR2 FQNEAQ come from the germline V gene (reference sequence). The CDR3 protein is CASSRDRLNTEAFF. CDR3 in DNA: TGTGCCAGCAGCCGGGACAGGCTGAACACTGAAGCTTTCTTT.

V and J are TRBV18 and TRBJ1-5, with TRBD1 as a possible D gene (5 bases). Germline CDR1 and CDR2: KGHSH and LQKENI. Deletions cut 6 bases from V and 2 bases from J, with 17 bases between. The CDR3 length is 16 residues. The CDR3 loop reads CASSQRRESGNQPQHF. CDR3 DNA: TGTGCCAGCTCCCAGCGCAGGGAGTCGGGCAATCAGCCCCAGCATTTT.

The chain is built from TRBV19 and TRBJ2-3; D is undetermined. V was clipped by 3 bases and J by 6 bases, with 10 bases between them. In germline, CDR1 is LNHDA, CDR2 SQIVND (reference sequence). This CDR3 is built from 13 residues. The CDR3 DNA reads TGTGCCAGTAGTATTACGCCGTTGGATACGCAGTATTTT. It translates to CASSITPLDTQYF.